What follows are 16 T cell receptor beta chains derived from one specimen sequenced in a study of cytomegalovirus exposure and HLA in healthy donors (dated by TCRdb to 2015 to 2018). Library method: the immunoSEQ multiplex PCR assay. The multiplex PCR relied on a mix of 60 forward primers for TCR Vbeta segments and 13 reverse primers for TCR Jbeta segments. TCRdb obtained this table from immuneACCESS and retained in-frame rearrangements with V and J assigned. These tables miss some clones; where compared with another copy, unresolved V genes account for less than half of the shortfall, and the remainder is unexplained. The sample records more than 85,000 clones, 60% to 80% of which are singletons. Clones ranked in the top ten supply about 3.5% of the sample. The sample consisted of PBMCs. The receptors here all came from a man aged 30 to 45 in good health and CMV-seronegative.

The chain links TRBV5-1 to TRBJ2-7; TRBD2 matches at 9 bases. Losses at the gene ends were 1 base for V and 0 bases for J; bases not matched to a gene: 8. The CDR3 contains 17 residues. The V gene's germline CDR1 is SGHRS and CDR2 YFSETQ. The CDR3 sequence is CASSLTQRGASSYEQYF. The CDR3 DNA sequence: TGCGCCAGCAGCTTGACCCAGCGGGGGGCAAGCTCCTACGAGCAGTACTTC.

V gene TRBV19 combines with J gene TRBJ1-1; D gene ambiguous. CDR1 and CDR2 (germline): LNHDA, SQIVND (reference sequence). V gave up 8 bases and J gave up 6 bases, with 22 bases separating them. The CDR3 is 15 amino acids. The CDR3 coding sequence is TGTGCCAGTCGGAGGGCGTCATCCCCTGGGGCTGAAGCTTTCTTT. Translation gives CASRRASSPGAEAFF.

This clone occurred once. The chain links TRBV11-2 to TRBJ2-7; 7 nucleotides match TRBD1. This CDR3 is 14 amino acids long. V trimming: 4 bases; J trimming: 1 base; junction bases outside the gene matches: 4. Germline assignment: CDR1 SGHAT and CDR2 FQNNGV. CDR3 DNA sequence: TGTGCCAGCAGCTCCTGGGACAGATCCTACGAGCAGTACTTC. Encoded protein: CASSSWDRSYEQYF.

The chain links TRBV7-9 to TRBJ2-5; a weak D match, TRBD1 (6 bases). CDR3 length: 12 residues. Germline CDR1 reads SEHNR; CDR2 reads FQNEAQ (reference sequence). Trimming removed 6 bases at V and 5 bases at J, with 10 bases between. CDR3 sequence reads: CASRATGETQYF. In nucleotides, the CDR3 is TGTGCCAGCAGAGCTACAGGGGAGACCCAGTACTTC.

This sequence joins TRBV29-1 and TRBJ1-1; TRBD1 agrees at 10 bases. The CDR3 is made up of 13 amino acids. With 8 bases clipped from V and 4 bases from J, the junction kept 7 bases outside the gene matches. Germline CDR1 is SQVTM and CDR2 is ANQGSEA. This CDR3 is CSPWDRGTTEAFF. The DNA of the CDR3 is TGCAGCCCTTGGGACAGGGGTACCACTGAAGCTTTCTTT.

This sequence joins TRBV9 and TRBJ2-7; TRBD2 aligns across 10 bases. The germline V gene has CDR1 SGDLS and CDR2 YYNGEE. Trimming took 2 bases from V and 0 from J; bases not matched to a gene: 8. This CDR3 region has 17 residues. The CDR3: CASSVGTGTSASYEQYF. CDR3 sequence (DNA): TGTGCCAGCAGCGTTGGGACCGGGACTAGCGCCTCCTACGAGCAGTACTTC.

In this sample, this clone turned up a few times. The CDR3 here is CASSLKTGRETQYF. The CDR3 DNA reads TGTGCCAGTTCCCTAAAAACGGGGAGGGAGACCCAGTACTTC. The chain employs TRBV28 and TRBJ2-5, with D possibly matching TRBD2 (6 bases). Germline V gene data show CDR1 as MDHEN and CDR2 as SYDVKM. V gave up 9 bases and J gave up 5 bases, with 19 bases separating them. The CDR3 totals 14 residues.

The V call is TRBV7-6, the J call TRBJ1-1, with TRBD1 matching 10 bases. J lost 3 bases, V lost 5 bases, and 6 bases had no gene match. CDR1 and CDR2 from the germline V gene are SGHVS and FNYEAQ. The CDR3 runs to 15 residues. CDR3 sequence reads: CASSKGQGFDTEAFF. The DNA of the CDR3 is TGTGCCAGCAGCAAGGGACAGGGGTTCGACACTGAAGCTTTCTTT.

The chain couples TRBV7-8 to TRBJ2-1; D possibly corresponds to TRBD2 (6 bases). V dropped 3 bases and J dropped 5 bases, with 14 bases sitting between them. CDR1 and CDR2 (germline): SGHVS, FQNEAQ. CDR3 length: 15 residues. CDR3 in amino acids: CASSLWGESNNEQFF. For the CDR3, the DNA is TGTGCCAGCAGCTTGTGGGGGGAGAGTAACAATGAGCAGTTCTTC.

CDR3 sequence: CASTIKGSGLHYYGYTF. The CDR3, as DNA: TGTGCCAGCACTATCAAGGGGTCAGGGCTCCATTACTATGGCTACACCTTC. The rearrangement joins TRBV7-8 to TRBJ1-2; D perhaps matches TRBD1 (5 bases). The V and J ends lost 7 bases and 3 bases respectively, with 24 bases between them. The CDR3 runs 17 residues. CDR1 SGHVS and CDR2 FQNEAQ come from the germline V gene.

The V gene is TRBV4-2, the J gene TRBJ2-1, with 10 bases identical to TRBD2. The CDR3 spans 16 residues. The V gene's germline CDR1 is LGHNA and CDR2 YNFKEQ. V was clipped by 0 bases and J by 4 bases; unmatched bases: 3. The chain's CDR3 is CASSQDRTSGYNEQFF. Here the CDR3 DNA reads TGTGCCAGCAGCCAAGATCGGACTAGCGGATACAATGAGCAGTTCTTC.

This sequence joins TRBV6-1 and TRBJ1-2; possible D gene TRBD1, 6 bases. The germline CDR1 and CDR2 sequences are MNHNS and SASEGT. The V gene lost 6 bases and the J gene lost 2 bases, with 7 bases spanning the gap. The CDR3 extends over 12 amino acids. The CDR3 loop reads CASRRGNYGYTF. In DNA, the CDR3 is TGTGCCAGCAGGAGGGGGAACTATGGCTACACCTTC.

The genes are TRBV6-5 and TRBJ1-1, with D unresolved. Germline assignment: CDR1 MNHEY and CDR2 SVGAGI. CDR3 size: 15 residues. V was pared by 7 bases and J by 2 bases, with 17 bases between. CDR3 in amino acids: CASISHEPVNTEAFF. The CDR3 nucleotides are TGTGCCAGCATTTCCCACGAACCAGTCAACACTGAAGCTTTCTTT.

The chain recombines TRBV7-8 with TRBJ2-7; 7 bases are a match to TRBD2. J gave up 0 bases and V 5 bases, and 10 bases lay outside the gene matches. In germline, CDR1 is SGHVS, CDR2 FQNEAQ. The CDR3 runs 16 residues. DNA for the CDR3: TGTGCCAGCAGCCGGCCTCCAGCGGGAAACTCCTACGAGCAGTACTTC. Its translation is CASSRPPAGNSYEQYF. Full variable domain (rest looked up from reference TRBV7-8 and TRBJ2-7): GAGVSQSPRYKVAKRGQDVALRCDPISGHVSLFWYQQALGQGPEFLTYFQNEAQLDKSGLPSDRFFAERPEGSVSTLKIQRTQQEDSAVYLCASSRPPAGNSYEQYFGPGTRLTVT.

A word on this clone: An end of the junction does not agree with germline; a read error may underlie this. This chain uses TRBV7-9 with TRBJ1-3; a possible D gene is TRBD1 (5 bases). The CDR3 covers 15 residues. Germline assignment: CDR1 SEHNR and CDR2 FQNEAQ (reference sequence). The CDR3 reads CSSSSLDNSGNTIYF. As DNA, the CDR3 is TGTTCCAGCAGCTCCCTGGACAACTCTGGAAACACCATATATTTT.

The J gene is TRBJ1-1, the V gene TRBV4-3; 7 bases are a match to TRBD1. The germline gives CDR1 LGHNA, CDR2 YSLEER. Trimming at V came to 0 bases and at J to 1 base, leaving 2 bases not matched to a gene. The length of the CDR3 is 15 residues. The CDR3 DNA reads TGCGCCAGCAGCCAAGACCGACAGGGGAACACTGAAGCTTTCTTT. Its protein product is CASSQDRQGNTEAFF.